This T cell receptor beta chain was found in a study of blood T cell repertoires in COVID-19. At the level of the study: The United States, Italy and Spain supplied acute and convalescent COVID-19 samples. In each case, the material was cDNA or gDNA derived from T cells, B-cell-depleted T cells, or PBMCs.

The CDR3 consists of 16 residues. From germline, CDR1 is SGHRS and CDR2 YFSETQ. The germline V and J ends were trimmed by 0 bases and 5 bases, with 15 bases remaining between them. In the source study's methods: Estimated nucleated cell counts came from reference gene primer amplification. The repertoire was sequenced with immunoSEQ multiplex PCR; TCRdb's copy has only in-frame clones and lacks some. That table furnishes V, J and clone size, whereas the DNA furnished D and trimming. The table shows 13,000 or so clones, with approximately 72% occurring only once. The sequence was obtained from an elderly woman with acute or convalescent COVID-19. This chain joins TRBV5-1 and TRBJ2-1; D is possibly TRBD1 (5 bases). Sequencing input: peripheral blood. The CDR3 loop is CASSLVGAGTNNEQFF. In nucleotides, the CDR3 is TGCGCCAGCAGCTTGGTTGGGGCCGGAACCAACAATGAGCAGTTCTTC.